This entry describes one T cell receptor (beta chain). Other DNA sequences in this specimen translate into the identical CDR3. Germline CDR1 is SGDLS and CDR2 is YYNGEE. The CDR3 consists of 14 residues. V was pared by 0 bases and J by 0 bases, with 3 bases between. This specimen belongs to a study of control samples from healthy donors and cancer patients. Sequencing was performed with immunoSEQ multiplex PCR; in TCRdb, only in-frame clones are kept and a portion is missing. The table shows 100,000 to 150,000 clones, with around 90% occurring only once. The sequence was obtained from a man between 18 and 29 years old in good health. V usage is TRBV9 and J usage is TRBJ2-2; no definite D call. Sequenced input: blood. CDR3: CASSVEPNTGELFF. The DNA of the CDR3 is TGTGCCAGCAGCGTAGAGCCGAACACCGGGGAGCTGTTTTTT.